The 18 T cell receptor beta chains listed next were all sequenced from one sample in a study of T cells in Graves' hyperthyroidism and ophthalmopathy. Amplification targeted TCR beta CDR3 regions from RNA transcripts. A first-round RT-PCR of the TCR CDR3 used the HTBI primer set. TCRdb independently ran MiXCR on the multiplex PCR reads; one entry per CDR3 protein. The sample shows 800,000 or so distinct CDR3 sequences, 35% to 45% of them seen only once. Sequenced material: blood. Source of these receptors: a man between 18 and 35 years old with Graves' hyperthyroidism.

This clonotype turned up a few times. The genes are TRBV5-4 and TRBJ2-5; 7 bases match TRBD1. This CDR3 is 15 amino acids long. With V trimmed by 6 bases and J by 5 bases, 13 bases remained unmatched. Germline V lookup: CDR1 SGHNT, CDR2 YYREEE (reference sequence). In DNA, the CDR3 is TGTGCCAGCACCTTCGAGCCTGGGACAGCGGAGACCCAGTACTTC. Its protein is CASTFEPGTAETQYF.

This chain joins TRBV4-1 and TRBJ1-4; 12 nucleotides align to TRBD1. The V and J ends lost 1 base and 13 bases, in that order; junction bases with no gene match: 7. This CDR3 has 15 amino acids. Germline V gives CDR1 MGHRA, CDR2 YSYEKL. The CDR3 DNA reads TGCGCCAGCAGCCAAGCCGGGACAGGGGGCCTAGGACTGTTTTTT. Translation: CASSQAGTGGLGLFF.

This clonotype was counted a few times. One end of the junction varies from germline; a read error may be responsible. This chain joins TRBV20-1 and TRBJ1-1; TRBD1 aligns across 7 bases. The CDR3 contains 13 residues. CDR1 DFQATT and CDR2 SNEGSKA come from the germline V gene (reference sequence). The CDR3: CSAAGGPNTEVFF. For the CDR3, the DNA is TGCAGTGCTGCAGGGGGTCCCAACACTGAAGTTTTCTTT.

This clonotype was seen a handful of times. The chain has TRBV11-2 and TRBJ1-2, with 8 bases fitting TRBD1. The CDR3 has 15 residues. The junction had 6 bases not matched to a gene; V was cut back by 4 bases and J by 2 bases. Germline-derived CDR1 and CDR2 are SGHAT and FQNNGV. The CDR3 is CASSSIQGANYGYTF. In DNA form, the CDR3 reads TGTGCCAGCAGCTCAATCCAGGGGGCGAACTATGGCTACACCTTC.

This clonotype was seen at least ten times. CDR3 nucleotide sequence: TGTGCCAGCAGCTTCCCGGACAGGGCCTACGAGCAGTACTTC. It codes for CASSFPDRAYEQYF. This sequence joins TRBV7-9 and TRBJ2-7; 8 bases are shared with TRBD1. Germline CDR1 SEHNR, CDR2 FQNEAQ (reference sequence). This CDR3 region has 14 residues. V lost 3 bases, J lost 2 bases, and 3 bases stayed unmatched.

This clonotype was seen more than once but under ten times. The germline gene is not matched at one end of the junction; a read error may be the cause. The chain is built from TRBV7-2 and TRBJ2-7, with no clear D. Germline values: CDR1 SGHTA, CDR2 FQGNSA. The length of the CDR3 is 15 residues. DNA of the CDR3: TGCGCCAGCAGCCTAACACCACCGGACGGCTACGAGCAGTACTTC. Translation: CASSLTPPDGYEQYF.

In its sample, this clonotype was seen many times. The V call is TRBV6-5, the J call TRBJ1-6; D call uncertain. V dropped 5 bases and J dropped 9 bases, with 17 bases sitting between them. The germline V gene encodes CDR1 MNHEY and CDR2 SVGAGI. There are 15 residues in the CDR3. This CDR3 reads CASSEREEGGSPLHF. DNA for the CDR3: TGTGCCAGCAGTGAACGAGAGGAAGGAGGTTCACCCCTCCACTTT.

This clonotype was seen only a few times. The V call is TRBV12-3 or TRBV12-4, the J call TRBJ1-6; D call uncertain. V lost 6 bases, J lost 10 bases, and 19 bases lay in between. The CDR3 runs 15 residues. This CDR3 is CASSLLALLESPLHF. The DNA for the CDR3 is TGTGCCAGCAGCCTGTTAGCCCTTTTAGAATCACCCCTCCACTTT.

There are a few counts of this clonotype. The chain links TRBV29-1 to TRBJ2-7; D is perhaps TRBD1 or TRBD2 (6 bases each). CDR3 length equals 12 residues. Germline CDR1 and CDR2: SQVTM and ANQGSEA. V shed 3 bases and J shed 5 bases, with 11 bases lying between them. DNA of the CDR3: TGCAGCGTTGACTGGGGGGCGGACGAGCAGTACTTC. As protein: CSVDWGADEQYF.

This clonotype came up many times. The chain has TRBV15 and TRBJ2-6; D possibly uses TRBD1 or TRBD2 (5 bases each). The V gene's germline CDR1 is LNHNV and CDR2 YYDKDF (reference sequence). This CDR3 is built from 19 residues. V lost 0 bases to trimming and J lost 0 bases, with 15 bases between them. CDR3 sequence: CATSRDGTPPYSGANVLTF. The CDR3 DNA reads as TGTGCCACCAGCAGAGATGGGACCCCACCATACTCTGGGGCCAACGTCCTGACTTTC. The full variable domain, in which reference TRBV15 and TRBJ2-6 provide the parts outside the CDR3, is DAMVIQNPRYQVTQFGKPVTLSCSQTLNHNVMYWYQQKSSQAPKLLFHYYDKDFNNEADTPDNFQSRRPNTSFCFLDIRSPGLGDTAMYLCATSRDGTPPYSGANVLTFGAGSRLTVL.

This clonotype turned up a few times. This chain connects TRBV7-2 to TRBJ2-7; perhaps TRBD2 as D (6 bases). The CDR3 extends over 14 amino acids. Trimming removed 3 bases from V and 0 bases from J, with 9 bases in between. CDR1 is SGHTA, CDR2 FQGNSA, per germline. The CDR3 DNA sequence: TGTGCCAGCAGCTTCACTAGCCTCTCCTACGAGCAGTACTTC. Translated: CASSFTSLSYEQYF.

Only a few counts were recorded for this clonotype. In DNA, the CDR3 is TGTGCCAGCAGCTACCGGGGCATTAACTATGGCTACACCTTC. Translating gives CASSYRGINYGYTF. The rearrangement joins TRBV5-8 to TRBJ1-2; D is possibly TRBD1 (5 bases). The CDR3 contains 14 residues. The germline CDR1 and CDR2 sequences are SGHTS and YDEGEE. The V gene lost 3 bases and the J gene lost 1 base, with 10 bases spanning the gap. Together with reference TRBV5-8 and TRBJ1-2, the CDR3 gives the full variable domain: EAGVTQSPTHLIKTRGQQATLRCSPISGHTSVYWYQQALGLGLQFLLWYDEGEERNRGNFPPRFSGRQFPNYSSELNVNALELEDSALYLCASSYRGINYGYTFGSGTRLTVV.

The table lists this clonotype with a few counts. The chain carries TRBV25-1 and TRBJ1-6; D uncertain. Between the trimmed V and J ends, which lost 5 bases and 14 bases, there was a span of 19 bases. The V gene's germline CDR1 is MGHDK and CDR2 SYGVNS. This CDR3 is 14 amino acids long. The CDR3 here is CASSYGGEAYSLHF. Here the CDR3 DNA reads TGTGCCAGCAGTTATGGCGGGGAAGCTTATTCCCTCCACTTT.

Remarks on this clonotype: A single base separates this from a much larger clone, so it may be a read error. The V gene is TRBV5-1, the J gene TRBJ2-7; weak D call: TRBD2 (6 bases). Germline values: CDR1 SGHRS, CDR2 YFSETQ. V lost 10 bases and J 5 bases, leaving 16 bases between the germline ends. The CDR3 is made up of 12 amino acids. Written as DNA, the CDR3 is TGCGCCTGCAACGGGAGACGAGACGAGCAGTACTTC. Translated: CACNGRRDEQYF.

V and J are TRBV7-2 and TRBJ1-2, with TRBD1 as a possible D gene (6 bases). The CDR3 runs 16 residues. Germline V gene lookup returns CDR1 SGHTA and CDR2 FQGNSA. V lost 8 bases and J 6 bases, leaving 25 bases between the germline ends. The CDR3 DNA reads TGTGCCAGCTCACCGTCGCAGAGCAGGGGACTTCATGGCTACACCTTC. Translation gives CASSPSQSRGLHGYTF.

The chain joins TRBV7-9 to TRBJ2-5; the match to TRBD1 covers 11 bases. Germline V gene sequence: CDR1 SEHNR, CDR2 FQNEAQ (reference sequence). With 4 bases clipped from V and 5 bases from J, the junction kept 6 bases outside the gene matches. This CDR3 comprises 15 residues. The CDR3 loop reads CASSYRDRGLETQYF. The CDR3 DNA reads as TGTGCCAGCAGCTACCGGGACAGGGGGTTGGAGACCCAGTACTTC.

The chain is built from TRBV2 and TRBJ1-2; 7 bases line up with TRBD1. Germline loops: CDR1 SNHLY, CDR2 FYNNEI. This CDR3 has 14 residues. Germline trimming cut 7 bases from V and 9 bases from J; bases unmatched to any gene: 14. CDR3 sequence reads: CASTAGQKLWRYTF. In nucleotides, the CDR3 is TGTGCCAGCACGGCGGGACAGAAGCTATGGCGCTACACCTTC.

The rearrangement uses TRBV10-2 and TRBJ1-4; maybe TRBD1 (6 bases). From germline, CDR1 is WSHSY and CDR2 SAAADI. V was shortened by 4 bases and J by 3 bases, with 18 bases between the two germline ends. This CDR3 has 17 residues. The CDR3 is CASSARDQDRANEKLFF. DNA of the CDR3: TGCGCCAGCAGTGCTAGAGACCAGGACAGAGCTAATGAAAAACTGTTTTTT.